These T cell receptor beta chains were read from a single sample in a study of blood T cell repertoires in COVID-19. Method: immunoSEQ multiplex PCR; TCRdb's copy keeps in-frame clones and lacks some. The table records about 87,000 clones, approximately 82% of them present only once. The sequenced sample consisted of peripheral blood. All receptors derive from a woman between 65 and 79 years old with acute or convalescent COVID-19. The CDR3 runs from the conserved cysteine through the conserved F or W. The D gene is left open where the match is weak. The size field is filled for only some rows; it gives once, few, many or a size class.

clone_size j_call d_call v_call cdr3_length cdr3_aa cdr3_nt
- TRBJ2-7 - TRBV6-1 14 CASSDPGGEYEQYF TGTGCCAGCAGTGACCCCGGGGGAGAATACGAGCAGTACTTC
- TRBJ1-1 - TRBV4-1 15 CASSQDHRGVTEAFF TGCGCCAGCAGCCAAGATCACCGGGGAGTCACTGAAGCTTTCTTT
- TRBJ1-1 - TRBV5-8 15 CASSLGTTGRTGAFF TGTGCCAGCAGCTTGGGAACGACAGGTCGAACGGGAGCTTTCTTT
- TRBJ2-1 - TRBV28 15 CASPPPTGPYNEQFF TGTGCCAGCCCTCCCCCCACAGGGCCCTACAATGAGCAGTTCTTC
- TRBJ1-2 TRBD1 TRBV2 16 CASGQGPDAFGYGYTF TGTGCCAGCGGACAGGGTCCCGACGCCTTTGGGTATGGCTACACCTTC
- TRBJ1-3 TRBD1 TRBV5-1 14 CASSGGTAGDTIYF TGCGCCAGCAGCGGTGGGACAGCAGGCGACACCATATATTTT
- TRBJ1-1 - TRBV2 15 CASSEAQGKGTEAFF TGTGCCAGCAGTGAAGCGCAGGGAAAGGGGACTGAAGCTTTCTTT
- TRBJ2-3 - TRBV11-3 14 CASSARQYGDTQYF TGTGCCAGCAGCGCACGACAGTACGGAGATACGCAGTATTTT
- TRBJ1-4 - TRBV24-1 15 CATSDPTTTGEKLFF TGTGCCACCAGTGATCCGACAACCACTGGTGAAAAACTGTTTTTT
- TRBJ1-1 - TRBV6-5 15 CASSYRAGGVDEAFF TGTGCCAGCAGTTATAGGGCGGGGGGAGTTGATGAAGCTTTCTTT
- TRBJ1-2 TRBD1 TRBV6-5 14 CASRDGQGNYGYTF TGTGCCAGCAGGGACGGACAGGGGAATTATGGCTACACCTTC
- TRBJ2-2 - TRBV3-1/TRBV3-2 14 CASSHGGPTGELFF TGTGCCAGCAGCCACGGGGGTCCCACCGGGGAGCTGTTTTTT
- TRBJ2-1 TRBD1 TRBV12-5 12 CANGTTGDEQFF TGTGCTAATGGCACTACAGGGGATGAGCAGTTCTTC
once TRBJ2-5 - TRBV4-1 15 CASSQGTGTLETQYF TGCGCCAGCAGCCAAGGTACAGGGACGTTAGAGACCCAGTACTTC
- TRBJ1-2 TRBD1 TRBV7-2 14 CASSSRGQDYGYTF TGTGCCAGCAGCTCCAGGGGACAGGACTATGGCTACACCTTC
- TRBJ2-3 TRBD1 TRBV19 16 CASSLGTAALGDTQYF TGTGCCAGTAGCCTAGGGACAGCCGCCCTTGGAGATACGCAGTATTTT
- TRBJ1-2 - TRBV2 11 CASTSGGGYTF TGTGCCAGCACCTCCGGAGGTGGCTACACCTTC
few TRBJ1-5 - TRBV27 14 CASSLIYSNQPQHF TGTGCCAGCAGTTTAATCTATAGCAATCAGCCCCAGCATTTT
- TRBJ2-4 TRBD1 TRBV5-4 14 CASSFQGAGNIQYF TGTGCCAGCAGCTTTCAGGGGGCAGGAAACATTCAGTACTTC
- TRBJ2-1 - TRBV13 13 CASSLGVAGGNFF -
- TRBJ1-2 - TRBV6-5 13 CASTETGNYGYTF TGTGCCAGCACAGAAACAGGGAACTATGGCTACACCTTC
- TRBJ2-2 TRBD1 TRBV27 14 CATRRDRDTGELFF TGTGCCACACGCCGGGACAGAGACACCGGGGAGCTGTTTTTT
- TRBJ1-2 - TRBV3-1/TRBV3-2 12 CASSQTNLNYTF TGTGCCAGCAGCCAAACAAACCTTAACTACACCTTC
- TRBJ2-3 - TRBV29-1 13 CSGGALGTDTQYF TGCAGCGGCGGGGCACTAGGCACAGATACGCAGTATTTT
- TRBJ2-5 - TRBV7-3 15 CASSLTNFGQETQYF TGTGCCAGCAGCTTAACAAATTTCGGTCAAGAGACCCAGTACTTC
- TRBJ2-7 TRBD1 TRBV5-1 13 CASSPTGTYEQYF TGCGCCAGCAGCCCGACAGGGACCTACGAGCAGTACTTC
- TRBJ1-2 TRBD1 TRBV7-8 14 CASSPGGANYGYTF TGTGCCAGCAGCCCAGGGGGAGCTAACTATGGCTACACCTTC
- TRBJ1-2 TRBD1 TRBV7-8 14 CASSPGQDNYGYTF TGTGCCAGCAGCCCGGGACAGGATAACTATGGCTACACCTTC
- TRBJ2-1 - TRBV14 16 CASSQPRRSSYNEQFF TGTGCCAGCAGCCAGCCCAGACGGAGCTCCTACAATGAGCAGTTCTTC
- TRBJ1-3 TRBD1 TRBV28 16 CASRGTGATSGNTIYF TGTGCCAGCCGTGGGACAGGGGCAACCTCTGGAAACACCATATATTTT